The 8 T cell receptor beta chains reported below all come from one sample, sequenced in a study of blood T cell repertoires in COVID-19. Sequencing used immunoSEQ multiplex PCR; TCRdb keeps in-frame clones, though not all of them. Altogether over 85,000 clones are present, around 86% being singletons, with the ten largest covering 0.85% to 1.2%. Sequencing was done on a sample of peripheral blood. The origin of the receptors is a human donor in a cohort sampled during active COVID-19.

This rearrangement joins TRBV27 to TRBJ1-1, with D possibly matching TRBD1 (5 bases). The V end lost 6 bases, the J end lost 11 bases, and 19 bases lay between the germline ends. Germline V gene data show CDR1 as MNHEY and CDR2 as SMNVEV (reference sequence). This CDR3 region has 13 residues. The CDR3 protein is CASSSLDIKTAFF. CDR3 DNA: TGTGCCAGCAGCTCCCTGGACATTAAAACGGCTTTCTTT.

The rearrangement links TRBV29-1 to TRBJ2-3; possibly TRBD2 for D (6 bases). V was clipped by 4 bases and J by 2 bases, with 10 bases between them. Germline CDR1 and CDR2: SQVTM and ANQGSEA. CDR3 length: 13 amino acids. The chain's CDR3 is CSVGPDYTDTQYF. For the CDR3, the DNA is TGCAGCGTTGGGCCGGACTACACAGATACGCAGTATTTT.

This clone was seen a single time. This chain joins TRBV20-1 and TRBJ2-5, with TRBD2 identical over 12 bases. The germline V gene encodes CDR1 DFQATT and CDR2 SNEGSKA (reference sequence). CDR3 length: 14 amino acids. Trimming removed 3 bases from V and 2 bases from J; junction bases left unmatched: 1. The CDR3 DNA is TGCAGTGCTAGTCTAGCGGGAGGGCAAGAGACCCAGTACTTC. Protein product: CSASLAGGQETQYF.

The chain employs TRBV19 and TRBJ1-4; no clear D. The V gene lost 7 bases and the J gene lost 0 bases, with 12 bases spanning the gap. The CDR3 runs to 15 residues. The germline CDR1 and CDR2 sequences are LNHDA and SQIVND (reference sequence). For the CDR3, the DNA is TGTGCCAGTACCCCCCTCTTCCCAACTAATGAAAAACTGTTTTTT. It is translated as CASTPLFPTNEKLFF. The full variable domain, completed using reference TRBV19 and TRBJ1-4, is DGGITQSPKYLFRKEGQNVTLSCEQNLNHDAMYWYRQDPGQGLRLIYYSQIVNDFQKGDIAEGYSVSREKKESFPLTVTSAQKNPTAFYLCASTPLFPTNEKLFFGSGTQLSVL.

The chain combines TRBV5-1 with TRBJ1-2; no reliable D call. The CDR3 contains 12 residues. Looked up from germline, CDR1 is SGHRS and CDR2 is YFSETQ. Deletions cut 4 bases from V and 6 bases from J, with 10 bases between. CDR3 protein: CASSLRRDGYTF. The CDR3, as DNA: TGCGCCAGCAGCCTTAGACGGGATGGCTACACCTTC.

The chain combines TRBV6-5 with TRBJ1-1; 12 nucleotides match TRBD1. CDR1 is MNHEY and CDR2 is SVGAGI in the germline V gene. This CDR3 is built from 14 residues. With 5 bases clipped from V and 13 bases from J, the junction kept 11 bases outside the gene matches. CDR3 sequence (DNA): TGTGCCAGCAGTCCCCCCGGGACAGGGGGCACGGGTTTCTTT. The encoded protein is CASSPPGTGGTGFF.

The chain couples TRBV29-1 to TRBJ1-4; 7 bases map to TRBD1. With 4 bases clipped from V and 5 bases from J, the junction kept 7 bases outside the gene matches. CDR3 size: 14 residues. CDR1 is SQVTM and CDR2 is ANQGSEA in the germline V gene. The CDR3 region has the DNA TGCAGCGTTGGACTGGACAGGAGGAATGAAAAACTGTTTTTT. Translated: CSVGLDRRNEKLFF.

The V call is TRBV18, the J call TRBJ2-7, with D perhaps matching TRBD2 (6 bases). Per germline, CDR1 KGHSH and CDR2 LQKENI. With 11 bases removed from V and 0 bases from J, the gap between germline ends came to 20 bases. The length of the CDR3 is 15 residues. CDR3 residues: CAGAGGDPSSYEQYF. The DNA of the CDR3 is TGTGCCGGCGCCGGCGGGGACCCTAGCTCCTACGAGCAGTACTTC.